The rows below give T cell receptor beta chains drawn from one sample of a study of blood T cell repertoires in COVID-19. Sequencing used immunoSEQ multiplex PCR; TCRdb keeps in-frame clones, though not all of them. There are approximately 250,000 clones in the sample; 83% occur only once, and around 6.8% lies in the top ten. Sequencing input: peripheral blood. The receptors here all came from a woman between 50 and 59 years old with acute or convalescent COVID-19. The CDR3 runs from the conserved cysteine through the conserved F or W. A D gene is named only where the DNA matches it firmly. Some rows have no size entry. The others give once, few or many, or a class for an expanded clone.

TRBJ1-2 | TRBD1 | TRBV7-2 | - | TGTGCCAGCAGCCCCCGACAGGGGGCCCTTGGCTACACCTTC | CASSPRQGALGYTF
TRBJ2-5 | TRBD1 | TRBV13 | - | TGTGCCAGCAGCGACAGGGGGCGAGGAGAGACCCAGTACTTC | CASSDRGRGETQYF
TRBJ2-1 | - | TRBV4-3 | - | TGCGCCAGCAGCCAAGACCAGGGTAGCCACAATGAGCAGTTCTTC | CASSQDQGSHNEQFF
TRBJ1-6 | TRBD1 | TRBV7-6 | - | TGTGCCAGCAGCTCCTTCCCGCCGGGACAGGGGTTTTCACCCCTCCACTTT | CASSSFPPGQGFSPLHF
TRBJ2-3 | TRBD2 | TRBV11-2 | - | TGTGCCAGCACTCTAGCGGGGGGGACAGATACGCAGTATTTT | CASTLAGGTDTQYF
TRBJ1-2 | - | TRBV5-1 | - | TGCGCCAGCAGCTTGGTGGGCTCGGATGGCTACACCTTC | CASSLVGSDGYTF
TRBJ2-1 | TRBD1 | TRBV7-2 | once | TGTGCCAGCAGCTTAGAAGGGTCAAAGGGACAGCGGCAGTTCTTC | CASSLEGSKGQRQFF
TRBJ1-1 | TRBD1 | TRBV19 | once | TGTGCCAGTACCGCCAGGGGGTACACTGAAGCTTTCTTT | CASTARGYTEAFF
TRBJ2-2 | - | TRBV7-7 | - | TGTGCTAGCAGCCGGACTACCTACGGGGAGCTGTTTTTT | CASSRTTYGELFF
TRBJ1-3 | - | TRBV7-9 | - | TGTGCCAGCAGCTTCGCAGGGGACGGCATGTCTGGAAACACCATATATTTT | CASSFAGDGMSGNTIYF
TRBJ1-4 | - | TRBV5-4 | once | TGTGCCAGCAGCTTGGCGGGGAGTGAAAAACTGTTTTTT | CASSLAGSEKLFF
TRBJ2-3 | TRBD2 | TRBV5-5 | - | TGTGCCAGCAGCATAGGACTAGAACTAACAGATACGCAGTATTTT | CASSIGLELTDTQYF
TRBJ1-1 | - | TRBV6-2/TRBV6-3 | - | TGTGCCAGCAGTCCCCAGGGGCCTTACATGAACACTGAAGCTTTCTTT | CASSPQGPYMNTEAFF
TRBJ1-3 | - | TRBV5-6 | - | TGTGCCAGCAGCTTGAATTCTCGGGGGAGGAACACCATATATTTT | CASSLNSRGRNTIYF
TRBJ2-7 | - | TRBV5-1 | - | TGCGCCAGCAGCTTGGAGGAGGCCGTCTCCTACGAGCAGTACTTC | CASSLEEAVSYEQYF
TRBJ2-1 | TRBD2 | TRBV6-5 | - | TGTGCCACGCAAGCGGGGGGCCACAATGAGCAGTTCTTC | CATQAGGHNEQFF
TRBJ2-2 | TRBD1 | TRBV7-8 | - | TGTGCCAGCAGAGGACAGGTCTTTTCCGGGGAGCTGTTTTTT | CASRGQVFSGELFF
TRBJ1-2 | TRBD1 | TRBV6-5 | - | TGTGCCAGCAGTCGACAGGGTAACTATGGCTACACCTTC | CASSRQGNYGYTF
TRBJ2-1 | - | TRBV27 | - | TGTGCCAGCAGTTTGGGGAGGAATGAGCAGTTCTTC | CASSLGRNEQFF
TRBJ2-2 | - | TRBV18 | once | TGTGCCAGCTCACCAAGTCCGGCCGGGGAGCTGTTTTTT | CASSPSPAGELFF
TRBJ1-6 | - | TRBV19 | once | TGTGCCAGTAGCTTGACATCAGTCGGTCGGCCCCTCCACTTT | CASSLTSVGRPLHF
TRBJ2-1 | - | TRBV19 | - | TGTGCCAGTAGTCCCCCCTCCGGGGGGCCAGGTGAGCAGTTCTTC | CASSPPSGGPGEQFF
TRBJ2-2 | TRBD2 | TRBV7-2 | - | TGTGCCAGCGAAGCGGGGGGGCCTGCCGGGGAGCTGTTTTTT | CASEAGGPAGELFF
TRBJ2-7 | - | TRBV28 | - | TGTGCCAGCAGTTTCGGGCAGGGGGGAACCTACGAGCAGTACTTC | CASSFGQGGTYEQYF
TRBJ2-5 | TRBD1 | TRBV7-9 | - | TGTGCCAGCAGCTGGACAGGGGTAGGGGAGACCCAGTACTTC | CASSWTGVGETQYF
TRBJ1-1 | - | TRBV2 | - | TGTGCCAGCAGTGGGACAGTCACGAACACTGAAGCTTTCTTT | CASSGTVTNTEAFF
TRBJ2-2 | - | TRBV4-1 | - | TGCGCCAGCAGCCGCGGCGGGGAGCTGTTTTTT | CASSRGGELFF
TRBJ1-2 | - | TRBV25-1 | once | TGTGCCAGCATGGCGTCAGGGGTTTATCGTGGCTACACCTTC | CASMASGVYRGYTF
TRBJ2-7 | - | TRBV4-1 | - | TGCGCCAGCAGCCAAGGGACTGGGACCTACGAGCAGTACTTC | CASSQGTGTYEQYF
TRBJ2-1 | - | TRBV9 | - | TGTGCCAGCAGCGAGGGTATCGGGACAAATAAAAATGGGCAGTTCTTC | CASSEGIGTNKNGQFF
TRBJ2-7 | TRBD2 | TRBV27 | once | TGTGCCAGCAGTCGATCCGGACTAGCGCTTACCTACGAGCAGTACTTC | CASSRSGLALTYEQYF
TRBJ2-3 | TRBD2 | TRBV30 | - | TGTGCCTCCACGACTAGCGGGGGGAACACAGATACGCAGTATTTT | CASTTSGGNTDTQYF
TRBJ1-2 | - | TRBV5-6 | - | TGTGCCAGCAGCTTGAAGAAGGGGTCGGGCCTTAACTATGGCTACACCTTC | CASSLKKGSGLNYGYTF
TRBJ1-2 | TRBD1 | TRBV5-1 | - | TGCGCCAGCAGCATAACAGGGGAGCATGGCTACACCTTC | CASSITGEHGYTF
TRBJ2-1 | TRBD2 | TRBV28 | - | TGTGCCAGCACCCAGAAACTAGCGGGAAGCTCCTACAATGAGCAGTTCTTC | CASTQKLAGSSYNEQFF
TRBJ2-1 | - | TRBV11-3 | - | TGTGCCAGCAGCTTCCAGGGGTGGAATGAGCAGTTCTTC | CASSFQGWNEQFF
TRBJ2-3 | - | TRBV12-5 | - | TGTGCTAGTGGTTTGGGACAGAGCACAGATACGCAGTATTTT | CASGLGQSTDTQYF
TRBJ1-2 | - | TRBV24-1 | - | TGTGCCACCAGTGGGGCAGGGAACTATGGCTACACCTTC | CATSGAGNYGYTF
TRBJ1-2 | - | TRBV5-4 | - | TGTGCCAGCAGCTCACCCACCAGCAGGAACTATGGCTACACCTTC | CASSSPTSRNYGYTF
TRBJ2-7 | TRBD2 | TRBV15 | - | TGTGCCACCAGCGCCACGGGAGGAGCTTTGGGTAGCTCCTACGAGCAGTACTTC | CATSATGGALGSSYEQYF
TRBJ1-2 | TRBD1 | TRBV4-1 | - | TGCGCCAGCAGCAGCGGACAGGGGGGTACCTATGGCTACACCTTC | CASSSGQGGTYGYTF
TRBJ2-1 | TRBD2 | TRBV7-3 | - | TGTGCCAGCAGCTTACTAGCGGGGGGGCGTAACAATGAGCAGTTCTTC | CASSLLAGGRNNEQFF
TRBJ2-7 | - | TRBV5-1 | - | TGCGCCAGCAGCCCACAGGGTTACGAGCAGTACTTC | CASSPQGYEQYF
TRBJ2-1 | - | TRBV2 | - | TGTGCCAGCAGCACCCGGCGGGGGCGAGGGTCCTACAATGAGCAGTTCTTC | CASSTRRGRGSYNEQFF
TRBJ2-2 | TRBD2 | TRBV19 | - | TGTGCCTCCGAGCGGGGCAACACCGGGGAGCTGTTTTTT | CASERGNTGELFF
TRBJ2-2 | TRBD2 | TRBV28 | many | TGTGCCAGCAGTCCTTGGGGACTAGCGGGAGGGCCGGGGGAGCTGTTTTTT | CASSPWGLAGGPGELFF
TRBJ2-1 | - | TRBV7-3 | - | TGTGCCAGCAGCTTGGGGACAACCTACAATGAGCAGTTCTTC | CASSLGTTYNEQFF
TRBJ2-7 | - | TRBV21-1 | - | TGTGCCAGCAGCAACAAAGCGGTAGGAGCCTACGAGCAGTACTTC | CASSNKAVGAYEQYF
TRBJ2-6 | - | TRBV24-1 | few | TGTGCCACCAGTGAGGCCAGGGATTCTGGGGCCAACGTCCTGACTTTC | CATSEARDSGANVLTF
TRBJ2-1 | - | TRBV4-3 | - | TGCGCCAGCAGCCAAATGGGAGGGGGCAATGAGCAGTTCTTC | CASSQMGGGNEQFF
TRBJ1-4 | - | TRBV5-8 | - | TGTGCCAGCAGCGGCCCTAATGAAAAACTGTTTTTT | CASSGPNEKLFF
TRBJ2-1 | TRBD1 | TRBV18 | - | TGTGCCAGCTCATTACGACAGGGCCCCTACAATGAGCAGTTCTTC | CASSLRQGPYNEQFF
TRBJ1-6 | - | TRBV28 | once | TGTGCCAGCAGGAGGACAGAGAATTCACCCCTCCACTTT | CASRRTENSPLHF
TRBJ1-6 | - | TRBV5-4 | - | TGTGCCAGCAGCCAAAGTTGGGGGGGCCAGAATTCACCCCTCCACTTT | CASSQSWGGQNSPLHF
TRBJ2-2 | TRBD1 | TRBV11-1 | - | TGTGCCAGCAGCTTGGACAGGGGGCTGAACACCGGGGAGCTGTTTTTT | CASSLDRGLNTGELFF
TRBJ1-1 | - | TRBV20-1 | - | TGCAGTGCTAGTGTCCGGAACACTGAAGCTTTCTTT | CSASVRNTEAFF
TRBJ1-6 | TRBD1 | TRBV30 | many | TGTGCACTAGGGCCGGGACAGGGGAATTCACCCCTCCACTTT | CALGPGQGNSPLHF
TRBJ2-7 | TRBD1 | TRBV28 | - | TGTGCCAGCAGTCAGACAGGGTGGGAGCAGTACTTC | CASSQTGWEQYF
TRBJ1-5 | - | TRBV6-2/TRBV6-3 | - | TGTGCCAGCAGTTCCAATTCGCCCCAGCATTTT | CASSSNSPQHF